The present T cell receptor (beta chain) was sequenced within a study of identical twins (dated by TCRdb to 2016 to 2017). At the level of the whole study: To test whether fetal clonotypes persist, the study used deep sequencing on TCR alpha and beta repertoires from monozygotic twins, unrelated adults of various ages, and cord blood. To rule out contamination, the twin experiments were replicated at different times with different library preparation protocols.

The CDR3 goes from the cysteine to the phenylalanine over 16 residues. The read is trimmed to its CDR3 DNA, 48 bases read in frame from base 1. The junction shows trimming of 5 bases on V and 5 bases on J, and the gene matches do not reach 12 bases of it. Looking up the germline V gene yields CDR1 SGHVS and CDR2 FNYEAQ. Only healthy Caucasian donors were included. The researchers also sequenced three unrelated adults who were not twins: a male aged 18 to 29, a male aged 50 to 60, and a female aged 50 to 60. Miltenyi CD45RO+ enrichment and human naive T-cell isolation kits were used to isolate memory (CD45RO+) and naive T cells from PBMC. The library was prepared using 5' RACE. For sequencing, an Illumina HiSeq 2000 was employed. Template switching added a universal primer binding site, and the final cDNA carried a unique molecular identifier that allowed TCR cDNA molecules to be counted accurately. First-strand cDNA for TCR alpha and beta chains was synthesized from specific primers in the conserved constant-segment region. Each cDNA library was double barcoded, with a SMART-Mk sample barcode plus Illumina barcodes, to control for contamination. TruSeq adapter sequences and Illumina sample barcodes were added in two successive PCR steps. The TCR alpha and beta cDNA libraries were sequenced on the Illumina HiSeq platform using custom primers. The original methods were these. MiGEC processed the raw reads to extract unique molecular identifiers, while MiXCR was used to determine the CDR3 positions. Recombination models were inferred per individual with the repgenHMM and IGoR tools using an EM algorithm. Shared clonotype analysis was performed with the tcR package in R, normalizing sharing by the product of cloneset sizes. To study raw recombination without the effects of thymic and clonal selection, out-of-frame nonproductive sequences were analyzed. Clones were called with MiXCR by TCRdb after fastp trimmed the public reads at Q25, and only in-frame beta chains were retained. Each record represents a unique CDR3 protein, reported with the most common genes and DNA among its rows. These V and J calls are TCRdb output, not the study's own analysis. A total of fewer than 450,000 distinct CDR3 sequences appear in this sample, approximately 8.8% of them only once. The ten biggest clones cover roughly 9% of the sample.

Worth noting for this clonotype: Its antigen is currently not known. No clone much larger than this one lies a single base away; base qualities are absent.

Overall study results and their limits: Conclusions relied on cross-sectional statistical analysis, since the same donors could not be followed over many years. In beta out-of-frame sequences, excess twin sharing was weaker, because having fewer shared sequences lowered the signal-to-noise ratio. Out-of-frame TCR alpha sequences shared between twins showed an excess of low generation-probability sequences compared with coincidental sharing between unrelated individuals. Abundant cord blood beta clonotypes carried fewer insertions; young adult naive repertoires showed a weaker similar trend, while memory repertoires showed none. Invariant T cells such as MAIT and iNKT could partly confound zero-insertion analyses, though diverse VJ usage argued against this for most clonotypes. In monozygotic twins, recombination models systematically underestimated out-of-frame TCR alpha sharing, but the models matched the sharing seen between unrelated individuals.

This clonotype originated in a woman aged 50 to 60 in good health. Material: naive T cells sorted from blood. The meaning of the sample's cell subset or site label: cells isolated with a human naive T-cell isolation kit. The rearranged chain carries TRBV7-6 and TRBJ2-1; TRBD2 aligns with 7 central bases. This receptor carries the CDR3 CASSESGGEGDNEQFF. The bases are TGTGCCAGCAGCGAAAGTGGGGGGGAAGGGGACAATGAGCAGTTCTTC. The CDR3 plus the reference TRBV7-6 and TRBJ2-1 genes for the other parts give the full variable domain: GAGVSQSPRYKVTKRGQDVALRCDPISGHVSLYWYRQALGQGPEFLTYFNYEAQQDKSGLPNDRFSAERPEGSISTLTIQRTEQRDSAMYRCASSESGGEGDNEQFFGPGTRLTVL.